The subject of this entry is one TCR beta chain. The antigen is undetermined. Mouse gene names apply. Read data end 1 residue before the CDR3 end; the end is taken from the germline J gene. TCRbeta CDR3 was sequenced at survey depth with template counts. Produced via immunoSEQ multiplex PCR; TCRdb's table is partial and in-frame only. The sample holds a few thousand clones, 30% to 40% seen once. Trimming removed 2 bases from V and 7 bases from J; junction bases left unmatched: 0. CDR3 length: 14 amino acids. In germline, CDR1 is KGHPV, CDR2 FQNQEV (reference sequence). This sample stems from a study of tissue T cells after allogeneic stem cell transplantation. Broader study findings: TCR repertoires tracked anatomic similarity, regardless of disease or transplant status.

Time point noted: mouse harvest day 14 after allogeneic transplant. Mouse grafts combined 10^7 T-cell-depleted bone marrow cells with 10^6 splenic CD5+ T cells. Sequencing was carried out using skin. The source of this sequence is a female BALB/c mouse given C57BL/6 T cells with graft-versus-host disease after an allogeneic hematopoietic cell transplant. The V gene is TRBV26, the J gene TRBJ1-6, with 9 nucleotides matching TRBD1. TRBJ1-6 is an open reading frame, and its role is uncertain. CDR3 loop: CASSLGQGNSPLYF. The sequenced CDR3 bases are TGTGCCAGCAGTCTGGGACAGGGGAATTCGCCCCTCTAC.